What follows is one TCR beta chain and its context. Its antigen is undetermined. This entry comes from a study of T cells in Graves' hyperthyroidism and ophthalmopathy. Study conclusions and caveats: The blood repertoire included most of the expanded thyroid clonotypes above 0.001.

Germline values: CDR1 SQVTM, CDR2 ANQGSEA. Trimming took 5 bases from V and 2 from J, leaving 13 bases between them. The CDR3 consists of 14 residues. TCR beta CDR3 region amplification was performed from RNA transcripts. HTBI primers were used for first-round RT-PCR of the TCR CDR3. TCRdb re-called the multiplex PCR reads through MiXCR, storing one row per CDR3 protein. The sample consists of 370,000 or so distinct CDR3 sequences, approximately 25% of them appearing once. If no ophthalmopathy progression occurred within 18 months, Graves' hyperthyroidism was stable. Orbital computed tomography and thyroid ultrasound, together with serum TRAb and thyroxine and clinical symptoms, were used for diagnoses.

The source material was blood. The genes are TRBV29-1 and TRBJ2-1; D gene unclear. The sequence derives from a man in his forties or fifties with Graves' hyperthyroidism. CDR3 sequence (DNA): TGCAGCGTTAATTATGGCGGTACCTACAATGAGCAGTTCTTC. It codes for CSVNYGGTYNEQFF.